The next 25 T cell receptor beta chains were all read from a single sample in a study of control samples from healthy donors and cancer patients. This table comes from immunoSEQ multiplex PCR, and its TCRdb copy is limited to in-frame clones, with some not included. The sample lists 100,000 to 150,000 clones; roughly 92% were seen once. Material: PBMCs. These TCRs come from a man at least 80 years old with head and neck cancer.

This clone was counted only a few times. This chain links TRBV12-3 or TRBV12-4 with TRBJ2-2; no clear D. The V end was cut by 1 base, the J end by 7 bases, with 7 bases between. There are 13 residues in the CDR3. In DNA form, the CDR3 reads TGTGCCAGCAGTTTAGTTCGGCTCGGGGAGCTGTTTTTT. Translating it yields CASSLVRLGELFF.

This chain joins TRBV19 and TRBJ1-2, with D possibly being TRBD1 (5 bases). The CDR3 is 12 residues long. V was cut by 7 bases and J by 4 bases, with 10 bases left in between. CDR1 is LNHDA and CDR2 is SQIVND in the germline V gene (reference sequence). The CDR3 is CASTAGRYGYTF. The CDR3 nucleotides are TGTGCCAGTACCGCGGGGCGCTATGGCTACACCTTC.

The chain's CDR3 is CASSLTGGATNEKLFF. The CDR3 DNA follows: TGCGCCAGCAGCTTGACGGGCGGTGCAACTAATGAAAAACTGTTTTTT. J is TRBJ1-4 and V is TRBV5-1; D not resolved. Trimming removed 1 base at V and 0 bases at J, with 10 bases between. CDR3 size: 16 residues. Germline loops: CDR1 SGHRS, CDR2 YFSETQ.

The V call is TRBV19, the J call TRBJ1-6; D is perhaps TRBD1 (5 bases). Germline values: CDR1 LNHDA, CDR2 SQIVND (reference sequence). The CDR3 totals 13 residues. Trimming shortened V by 2 bases and J by 8 bases, and 7 bases separated the two germline ends. The CDR3 reads CASSIRGDSPLHF. As DNA, the CDR3 is TGTGCCAGTAGTATAAGGGGAGATTCACCCCTCCACTTT.

The V and J genes are TRBV18 and TRBJ1-3, with a possible D match to TRBD1 (6 bases). Trimming pared 1 base from V and 3 bases from J, leaving 19 bases between. Looked up from germline, CDR1 is KGHSH and CDR2 is LQKENI. The CDR3 extends over 18 amino acids. The CDR3 nucleotides are TGTGCCAGCTCACCACTATCCTTAACAGGGTCGAGTGGAAACACCATATATTTT. Translation gives CASSPLSLTGSSGNTIYF. The full variable domain, rest sourced from reference TRBV18 and TRBJ1-3, is NAGVMQNPRHLVRRRGQEARLRCSPMKGHSHVYWYRQLPEEGLKFMVYLQKENIIDESGMPKERFSAEFPKEGPSILRIQQVVRGDSAAYFCASSPLSLTGSSGNTIYFGEGSWLTVV.

Points on this clone: At the DNA level, this CDR3 is encoded by other sequences in the same sample as well. CDR3 loop: CAWSDTGELFF. In DNA form, the CDR3 reads TGTGCCTGGAGTGACACCGGGGAGCTGTTTTTT. The chain carries TRBV30 and TRBJ2-2; D gene unclear. Germline assignment: CDR1 GTSNPN and CDR2 SVGIG (reference sequence). Trimming left V 1 base short and J 3 bases short, with 0 bases between. The CDR3 is 11 residues long.

The chain employs TRBV6-4 and TRBJ1-5; D unresolved. Trimming cost V 6 bases and J 4 bases, with 10 bases left between them. Germline V gene data show CDR1 as MRHNA and CDR2 as SNTAGT. The CDR3 runs 13 residues. In DNA, the CDR3 is TGTGCCAGCAGCGTGGGTTCAAATCAGCCCCAGCATTTT. As protein: CASSVGSNQPQHF.

This rearrangement joins TRBV7-2 to TRBJ1-2; TRBD1 is a possible D gene (5 bases). Germline CDR1 is SGHTA and CDR2 is FQGNSA. Trimming cost V 5 bases and J 8 bases, with 18 bases left between them. This CDR3 is 14 amino acids long. Written as DNA, the CDR3 is TGTGCCAGCAGCATTCAGCAGGGACTTATGGGCTACACCTTC. This gives the protein CASSIQQGLMGYTF.

The chain couples TRBV5-5 to TRBJ2-3, with 7 positions matching TRBD2. The V and J ends lost 1 base and 3 bases, in that order; junction bases with no gene match: 5. This CDR3 spans 15 amino acids. The V gene's germline CDR1 is SGHKS and CDR2 YYEKEE (reference sequence). The CDR3 DNA follows: TGTGCCAGCAGCTTGTACGGGGGGACGACAGATACGCAGTATTTT. This sequence encodes CASSLYGGTTDTQYF.

V usage is TRBV4-3 and J usage is TRBJ1-1; no definite D call. The germline CDR1 and CDR2 sequences are LGHNA and YSLEER. This CDR3 region has 15 residues. The germline V and J ends were trimmed by 4 bases and 2 bases, with 14 bases remaining between them. CDR3 DNA: TGCGCCAGCAGCCTAACCACCACACGCAACACTGAAGCTTTCTTT. Residues: CASSLTTTRNTEAFF.

With regard to this clone: The same CDR3 is also encoded by other DNA sequences in this sample. The chain uses TRBV5-1 and TRBJ1-2, with unresolved D. This CDR3 has 13 amino acids. Germline CDR1 and CDR2: SGHRS and YFSETQ. Trimming removed 2 bases at V and 8 bases at J, with 13 bases between. The DNA for the CDR3 is TGCGCCAGCAGCTTAGGGCAGGAGGAGGGCTACACCTTC. Amino acid sequence: CASSLGQEEGYTF.

The chain employs TRBV6-2 or TRBV6-3 and TRBJ2-1; possibly TRBD2 for D (6 bases). V shed 6 bases and J shed 2 bases, with 17 bases lying between them. CDR3 size: 16 residues. Germline CDR1 is MNHEY and CDR2 is SVGEGT. For the CDR3, the DNA is TGTGCCAGCAGCTCCCCGGGAGCGGCAACCTACAATGAGCAGTTCTTC. Amino acid sequence: CASSSPGAATYNEQFF.

The chain combines TRBV7-8 with TRBJ1-1; 9 bases are shared with TRBD1. The CDR3 totals 14 residues. V gave up 5 bases and J gave up 5 bases; unmatched junction bases: 6. The germline gives CDR1 SGHVS, CDR2 FQNEAQ. DNA of the CDR3: TGTGCCAGCAGCATAACAGGGGGCGAGACTGAAGCTTTCTTT. Translated: CASSITGGETEAFF.

This clone was recorded only once. This chain uses TRBV18 with TRBJ2-1, with TRBD1 as a possible D gene (6 bases). Deletions cut 3 bases from V and 2 bases from J, with 17 bases between. CDR3 length: 17 amino acids. The germline V gene encodes CDR1 KGHSH and CDR2 LQKENI. CDR3 residues: CASSPGDKGSTYNEQFF. The CDR3 DNA sequence: TGTGCCAGCTCACCGGGGGACAAGGGTAGTACCTACAATGAGCAGTTCTTC. Full variable domain (outside the CDR3, taken from reference TRBV18 and TRBJ2-1): NAGVMQNPRHLVRRRGQEARLRCSPMKGHSHVYWYRQLPEEGLKFMVYLQKENIIDESGMPKERFSAEFPKEGPSILRIQQVVRGDSAAYFCASSPGDKGSTYNEQFFGPGTRLTVL.

This chain links TRBV4-1 with TRBJ1-2; no clear D gene. CDR3 length: 15 amino acids. V lost 1 base and J lost 7, with 16 bases in between. Germline values: CDR1 MGHRA, CDR2 YSYEKL. The CDR3 nucleotides are TGCGCCAGCAGCCAAGTAGACATTACTCGGGGTGGCTACACCTTC. Protein sequence: CASSQVDITRGGYTF.

V usage is TRBV2 and J usage is TRBJ2-3; 10 positions match TRBD2. Germline V CDR1 and CDR2: SNHLY, FYNNEI. The ends lost 3 bases at V and 7 bases at J; junction bases unmatched: 7. This CDR3 comprises 15 residues. The CDR3 here is CASSEGSGGGNTQYF. The CDR3 nucleotides are TGTGCCAGCAGTGAGGGGAGCGGGGGGGGGAATACGCAGTATTTT. The complete variable domain, with remaining parts taken from reference TRBV2 and TRBJ2-3, reads EPEVTQTPSHQVTQMGQEVILRCVPISNHLYFYWYRQILGQKVEFLVSFYNNEISEKSEIFDDQFSVERPDGSNFTLKIRSTKLEDSAMYFCASSEGSGGGNTQYFGPGTRLTVL.

This clone was detected only once. The genes are TRBV5-1 and TRBJ1-6; D unclear. The CDR3 totals 17 residues. V was pared by 0 bases and J by 5 bases, with 15 bases between. The V gene's germline CDR1 is SGHRS and CDR2 YFSETQ. Written as DNA, the CDR3 is TGCGCCAGCAGCTTGGAGGGCCCAATTGGAGATAATTCACCCCTCCACTTT. Translation gives CASSLEGPIGDNSPLHF.

The J gene is TRBJ1-2, the V gene TRBV7-8, with a possible D match to TRBD1 (5 bases). Trimming removed 5 bases at V and 8 bases at J, with 18 bases between. Germline V gives CDR1 SGHVS, CDR2 FQNEAQ. The CDR3 has 14 residues. The CDR3 DNA sequence: TGTGCCAGCAGCCGCGGTCGGGTAGACAGAGGCTACACCTTC. Its protein product is CASSRGRVDRGYTF.

The chain carries TRBV2 and TRBJ2-1; D may be TRBD2 (7 bases). The V end lost 7 bases, the J end lost 15 bases, and 19 bases lay between the germline ends. Germline V gives CDR1 SNHLY, CDR2 FYNNEI. CDR3 length equals 12 residues. The CDR3 loop reads CASISGGGSVFF. CDR3 sequence (DNA): TGTGCCAGCATCTCGGGGGGCGGGAGTGTGTTCTTC.

V and J are TRBV7-2 and TRBJ2-7, with D unclear. The length of the CDR3 is 13 residues. Germline V gene sequence: CDR1 SGHTA, CDR2 FQGNSA. The V end lost 5 bases, the J end lost 3 bases, and 11 bases lay between the germline ends. This chain's CDR3 is CASSPPNSYEQYF. CDR3 in DNA: TGTGCCAGCAGCCCACCTAACAGCTACGAGCAGTACTTC.

The chain links TRBV20-1 to TRBJ1-2; D not certain. Germline CDR1 is DFQATT and CDR2 is SNEGSKA (reference sequence). This CDR3 has 11 residues. Deletions cut 4 bases from V and 0 bases from J, with 3 bases between. The CDR3 nucleotides read TGCAGTGCTAATCCTAACTATGGCTACACCTTC. Its protein product is CSANPNYGYTF.

This chain connects TRBV21-1 to TRBJ2-4. TRBV21-1 is a pseudogene segment. This CDR3 contains 15 residues. CDR3 nucleotide sequence: TGTGCCAGGTTCCTTGGACCGTTCTCCAAAAACATTCAGTACTTC. This codes for CARFLGPFSKNIQYF.

Only a few counts were recorded for this clone. The rearrangement links TRBV5-6 to TRBJ2-7; no reliable D call. This CDR3 comprises 15 residues. The germline V gene encodes CDR1 SGHDT and CDR2 YYEEEE. Trimming shortened V by 7 bases and J by 1 base, and 18 bases separated the two germline ends. CDR3 in DNA: TGTGCCAGCTCCTCCTGGAGTTTACGGTCCTACGAGCAGTACTTC. It is translated as CASSSWSLRSYEQYF.

V usage is TRBV9 and J usage is TRBJ1-5; 7 nucleotides line up with TRBD1. Germline V gene sequence: CDR1 SGDLS, CDR2 YYNGEE. The trim removed 4 bases at V and 6 bases at J, leaving 10 bases unmatched. CDR3 length: 15 residues. CDR3 sequence reads: CASSPRTGNGQPQHF. For the CDR3, the DNA is TGTGCCAGCAGCCCCCGGACAGGTAATGGTCAGCCCCAGCATTTT.

The gene calls are TRBV30 and TRBJ1-4; 10 bases are shared with TRBD1. The V segment lost 1 base and the J segment 0 bases; nucleotides outside the gene matches: 2. This CDR3 is built from 16 residues. The germline gives CDR1 GTSNPN, CDR2 SVGIG (reference sequence). Here the CDR3 DNA reads TGTGCCTGGAGTGGACAGGGGGCAGCAACTAATGAAAAACTGTTTTTT. Translated, it gives CAWSGQGAATNEKLFF.